What follows are 17 T cell receptor beta chains derived from one specimen sequenced in a study of blood T cell repertoires in COVID-19. The data were produced by immunoSEQ multiplex PCR, yet TCRdb's version contains in-frame clones alone and is incomplete. The repertoire holds around 55,000 clones, with roughly 80% as singletons. The source material was peripheral blood. These TCRs come from a human donor in a cohort sampled during active or convalescent COVID-19.

V gene TRBV25-1 combines with J gene TRBJ2-7; 9 nucleotides align to TRBD1. This CDR3 is built from 16 residues. The germline V gene encodes CDR1 MGHDK and CDR2 SYGVNS. Trimming cost V 10 bases and J 4 bases; bases outside gene matches: 17. CDR3 coding DNA: TGTGCCACATACAGGGGGCACTTCCCCGGTTGGTACGAGCAGTACTTC. It yields the protein CATYRGHFPGWYEQYF.

In this sample, this clone turned up once. The rearrangement links TRBV9 to TRBJ2-5; 13 bases are shared with TRBD2. The V segment lost 4 bases and the J segment 5 bases; nucleotides outside the gene matches: 5. CDR1 SGDLS and CDR2 YYNGEE come from the germline V gene. The CDR3 length is 15 residues. The CDR3 here is CASSPGTSGAETQYF. The CDR3 DNA reads TGTGCCAGCAGCCCCGGGACTAGCGGGGCGGAGACCCAGTACTTC. The complete variable domain, with remaining parts taken from reference TRBV9 and TRBJ2-5, reads DSGVTQTPKHLITATGQRVTLRCSPRSGDLSVYWYQQSLDQGLQFLIQYYNGEERAKGNILERFSAQQFPDLHSELNLSSLELGDSALYFCASSPGTSGAETQYFGPGTRLLVL.

The rearrangement links TRBV27 to TRBJ1-2, with 10 bases that match TRBD1. Trimming took 6 bases from V and 8 from J; bases not matched to a gene: 6. Germline CDR1 reads MNHEY; CDR2 reads SMNVEV (reference sequence). The CDR3 is 13 amino acids. As DNA, the CDR3 is TGTGCCAGCAGGACAGGGGGCTCAGGGGGCTACACCTTC. Its translation is CASRTGGSGGYTF.

The chain couples TRBV5-1 to TRBJ2-1; a possible D gene is TRBD2 (6 bases). The CDR3 runs 16 residues. Germline V lookup: CDR1 SGHRS, CDR2 YFSETQ. V lost 0 bases, J lost 0 bases, and 10 bases lay in between. Here the CDR3 DNA reads TGCGCCAGCAGCTTGGGTGGGGGGAGCTCCTACAATGAGCAGTTCTTC. Translated, it gives CASSLGGGSSYNEQFF.

The chain combines TRBV2 with TRBJ1-6; D is possibly TRBD1 (6 bases). This CDR3 region has 13 residues. Trimming removed 6 bases from V and 7 bases from J, with 10 bases in between. The germline CDR1 and CDR2 sequences are SNHLY and FYNNEI. The DNA for the CDR3 is TGTGCCAGCAGAAACAGGGAGAATTCACCCCTCCACTTT. It encodes CASRNRENSPLHF.

The J gene is TRBJ1-1, the V gene TRBV6-2 or TRBV6-3; no definite D call. The CDR3 is 12 residues long. The ends were cut back, 2 bases at V and 7 bases at J, with 8 bases in the middle. The germline gives CDR1 MNHEY, CDR2 SVGEGT. The CDR3 DNA is TGTGCCAGCAGTTACACCCGGAGTGAAGCTTTCTTT. It codes for CASSYTRSEAFF.

This clone was seen repeatedly, ten times or more. At one of its ends the junction is not consistent with the germline gene, which may arise from a read error. The chain couples TRBV7-8 to TRBJ2-1; D ambiguous. The CDR3 covers 11 residues. From germline, CDR1 is SGHVS and CDR2 FQNEAQ. The CDR3 DNA reads TGTGCCAGCCGCTTCGAGTATGAGCAGTTCTTC. It translates to CASRFEYEQFF.

The chain has TRBV5-5 and TRBJ2-1; 8 bases line up with TRBD2. J was trimmed by 5 bases and V by 3 bases; bases with no gene match: 7. The V gene's germline CDR1 is SGHKS and CDR2 YYEKEE (reference sequence). The CDR3 is 15 residues long. The DNA of the CDR3 is TGTGCCAGCAGCTATCCGACTAGCGTGCACAATGAGCAGTTCTTC. Translated: CASSYPTSVHNEQFF. Full variable domain (rest looked up from reference TRBV5-5 and TRBJ2-1): DAGVTQSPTHLIKTRGQQVTLRCSPISGHKSVSWYQQVLGQGPQFIFQYYEKEERGRGNFPDRFSARQFPNYSSELNVNALLLGDSALYLCASSYPTSVHNEQFFGPGTRLTVL.

There are a few counts of this clone. J is TRBJ1-1 and V is TRBV6-5, with no clear D. This CDR3 is 13 amino acids long. V gave up 5 bases and J gave up 0 bases, with 7 bases separating them. Per germline, CDR1 MNHEY and CDR2 SVGAGI. DNA of the CDR3: TGTGCCAGCAGTCGACTGGTGAACACTGAAGCTTTCTTT. This encodes CASSRLVNTEAFF.

The J gene is TRBJ2-7, the V gene TRBV10-3; 12 bases match TRBD1. The V and J ends lost 3 bases and 7 bases, in that order; junction bases with no gene match: 10. Germline assignment: CDR1 ENHRY and CDR2 SYGVKD. The CDR3 runs to 16 residues. CDR3 region: CAISEGTGGPPWEQYF. DNA for the CDR3: TGTGCCATCAGTGAAGGGACAGGGGGCCCCCCCTGGGAGCAGTACTTC.

The chain has TRBV5-4 and TRBJ2-3; no reliable D call. The length of the CDR3 is 17 residues. V was shortened by 4 bases and J by 2 bases, with 20 bases between the two germline ends. Per germline, CDR1 SGHNT and CDR2 YYREEE (reference sequence). The CDR3: CASSPRQASSFTDTQYF. In nucleotides, the CDR3 is TGTGCCAGCAGCCCCCGACAAGCATCGTCTTTCACAGATACGCAGTATTTT.

The chain recombines TRBV5-1 with TRBJ1-1, with 8 nucleotides matching TRBD1. Unmatched junction bases numbered 2, after V lost 4 bases and J lost 0 bases. Looked up from germline, CDR1 is SGHRS and CDR2 is YFSETQ. This CDR3 is built from 14 residues. Here the CDR3 DNA reads TGCGCCAGCAGCGGACAGGGTTTGAACACTGAAGCTTTCTTT. Amino acids: CASSGQGLNTEAFF.

The gene calls are TRBV5-1 and TRBJ2-2; 9 bases map to TRBD1. Trimming removed 4 bases from V and 7 bases from J; junction bases left unmatched: 5. The CDR3 extends over 14 amino acids. The germline V gene has CDR1 SGHRS and CDR2 YFSETQ. The CDR3 DNA sequence: TGCGCCAGCAGCGGGACAGGGTCGGTCGGGGAGCTGTTTTTT. Translation: CASSGTGSVGELFF.

The rearrangement links TRBV11-2 to TRBJ1-2; D might be TRBD1 (5 bases). The ends were cut back, 5 bases at V and 6 bases at J, with 19 bases in the middle. The germline gives CDR1 SGHAT, CDR2 FQNNGV. The CDR3 spans 15 residues. CDR3 loop: CASSGGGTYANGYTF. DNA of the CDR3: TGTGCCAGCAGCGGGGGAGGGACCTACGCTAATGGCTACACCTTC.

The rearrangement links TRBV5-8 to TRBJ2-7; tentative D call: TRBD2 (7 bases). Germline CDR1 reads SGHTS; CDR2 reads YDEGEE. The length of the CDR3 is 14 residues. V was pared by 4 bases and J by 5 bases, with 16 bases between. The CDR3 spells CASSDRLGGHEQYF. The CDR3 DNA reads as TGTGCCAGCAGCGACCGGTTGGGGGGGCACGAGCAGTACTTC. Variable domain in full (rest from reference TRBV5-8 and TRBJ2-7): EAGVTQSPTHLIKTRGQQATLRCSPISGHTSVYWYQQALGLGLQFLLWYDEGEERNRGNFPPRFSGRQFPNYSSELNVNALELEDSALYLCASSDRLGGHEQYFGPGTRLTVT.

This clone has only a few counts. This sequence joins TRBV7-2 and TRBJ2-7; no clear D. Between the trimmed V and J ends, which lost 5 bases and 0 bases, there was a span of 5 bases. Per the germline V gene, CDR1 is SGHTA and CDR2 is FQGNSA. The length of the CDR3 is 12 residues. As DNA, the CDR3 is TGTGCCAGCAGCCCCTCCTCCTACGAGCAGTACTTC. Translation: CASSPSSYEQYF.

This sequence joins TRBV11-2 and TRBJ2-1; D might be TRBD1 (6 bases). The CDR3 contains 14 residues. Trimming removed 2 bases from V and 9 bases from J, with 14 bases in between. From germline, CDR1 is SGHAT and CDR2 FQNNGV. CDR3 nucleotide sequence: TGTGCCAGCAGCTTAAAAACAGGGTTCGGTGAGCAGTTCTTC. This gives the protein CASSLKTGFGEQFF.